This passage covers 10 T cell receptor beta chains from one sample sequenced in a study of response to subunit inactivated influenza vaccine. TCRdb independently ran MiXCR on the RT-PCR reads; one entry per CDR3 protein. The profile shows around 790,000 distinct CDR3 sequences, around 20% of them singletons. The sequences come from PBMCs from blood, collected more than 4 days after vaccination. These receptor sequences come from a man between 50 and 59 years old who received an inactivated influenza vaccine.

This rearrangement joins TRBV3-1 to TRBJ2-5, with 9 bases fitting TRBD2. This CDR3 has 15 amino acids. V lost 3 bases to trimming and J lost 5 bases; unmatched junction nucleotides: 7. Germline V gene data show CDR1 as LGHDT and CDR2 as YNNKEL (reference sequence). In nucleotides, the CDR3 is TGTGCCAGCAGCCAGACTCTAGCGGGGTTTGAGACCCAGTACTTC. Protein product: CASSQTLAGFETQYF.

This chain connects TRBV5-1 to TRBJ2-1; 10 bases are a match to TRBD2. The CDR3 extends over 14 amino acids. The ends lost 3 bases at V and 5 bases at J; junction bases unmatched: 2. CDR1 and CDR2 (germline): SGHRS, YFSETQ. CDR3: CASSYLAGDNEQFF. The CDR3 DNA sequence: TGCGCCAGCAGCTATCTAGCGGGAGACAATGAGCAGTTCTTC.

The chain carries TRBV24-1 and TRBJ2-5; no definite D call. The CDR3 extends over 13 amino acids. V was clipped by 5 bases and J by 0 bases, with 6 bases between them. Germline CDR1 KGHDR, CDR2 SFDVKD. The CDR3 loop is CATSVRNQETQYF. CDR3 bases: TGTGCCACCAGTGTCAGAAACCAAGAGACCCAGTACTTC.

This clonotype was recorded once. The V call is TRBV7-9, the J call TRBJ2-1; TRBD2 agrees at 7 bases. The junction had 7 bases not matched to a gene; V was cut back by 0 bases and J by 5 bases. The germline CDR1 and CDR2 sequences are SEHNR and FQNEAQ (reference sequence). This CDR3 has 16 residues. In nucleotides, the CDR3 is TGTGCCAGCAGCTTAGCGATTAAAAGCGGGGACAATGAGCAGTTCTTC. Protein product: CASSLAIKSGDNEQFF.

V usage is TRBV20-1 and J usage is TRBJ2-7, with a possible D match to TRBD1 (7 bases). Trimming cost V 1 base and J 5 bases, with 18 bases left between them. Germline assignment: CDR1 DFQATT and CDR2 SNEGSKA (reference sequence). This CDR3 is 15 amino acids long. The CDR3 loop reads CSARVSQGGLNEQYF. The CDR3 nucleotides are TGCAGTGCTAGAGTATCGCAGGGGGGTCTCAACGAGCAGTACTTC.

The CDR3 loop is CAISADGNEQFF. The DNA for the CDR3 is TGTGCCATCAGTGCGGACGGGAATGAGCAGTTCTTC. V usage is TRBV10-3 and J usage is TRBJ2-1; D not resolved. CDR3 size: 12 residues. With 4 bases removed from V and 7 bases from J, the gap between germline ends came to 8 bases. Germline CDR1 is ENHRY and CDR2 is SYGVKD.

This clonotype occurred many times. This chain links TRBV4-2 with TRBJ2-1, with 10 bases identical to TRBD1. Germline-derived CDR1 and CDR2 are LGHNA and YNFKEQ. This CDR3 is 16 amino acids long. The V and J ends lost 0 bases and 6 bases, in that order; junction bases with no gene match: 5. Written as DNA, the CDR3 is TGTGCCAGCAGCCAAGAAACGGGACAGGGGTTCAATGAGCAGTTCTTC. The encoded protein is CASSQETGQGFNEQFF.

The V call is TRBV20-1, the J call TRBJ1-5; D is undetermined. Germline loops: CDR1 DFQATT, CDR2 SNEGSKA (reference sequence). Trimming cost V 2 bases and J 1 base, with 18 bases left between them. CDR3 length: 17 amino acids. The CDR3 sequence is CSARPPGGCASNQPQHF. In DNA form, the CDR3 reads TGCAGTGCTAGACCTCCGGGAGGTTGCGCGAGCAATCAGCCCCAGCATTTT.

For the CDR3, the DNA is TGTGCCAGCAGCTTAGGCAGGGGGTCTGGAGAGACCCAGTACTTC. Translated: CASSLGRGSGETQYF. The chain recombines TRBV7-9 with TRBJ2-5; the match to TRBD1 covers 7 bases. J was trimmed by 4 bases and V by 1 base; bases with no gene match: 6. CDR1 is SEHNR, CDR2 FQNEAQ, per germline (reference sequence). There are 15 residues in the CDR3.

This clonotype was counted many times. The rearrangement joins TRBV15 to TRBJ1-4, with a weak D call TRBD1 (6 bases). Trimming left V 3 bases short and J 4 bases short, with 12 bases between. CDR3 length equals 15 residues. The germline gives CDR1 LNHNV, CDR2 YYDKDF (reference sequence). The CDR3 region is CATSSRGLGNEKLFF. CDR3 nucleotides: TGTGCCACCAGCAGTCGGGGGCTGGGTAATGAAAAACTGTTTTTT.